This TCR beta chain derives from a study of radiation and T cells in renal cell carcinoma. Repertoires were generated with immunoSEQ multiplex PCR, while TCRdb's copy carries only in-frame clones and drops some. Of about 170,000 clones in the sample, 88% were seen once. The CDR3 is 16 residues long. The sample's time point: blood 4 weeks post-SBRT, at nephrectomy. Treatment here: 15 Gy SBRT to primary tumor, nephrectomy 4 weeks later. Serial blood draws occurred at baseline and 2 and 4 weeks post-SBRT. The receptor comes from a woman aged 45-60 years with renal cell carcinoma. This sample comprised blood, obtained from a patient whose treatment included radiotherapy and nephrectomy. V gene TRBV7-5 combines with J gene TRBJ2-5; the D call in the table, TRBD1, was not verified against the DNA. TRBV7-5 is shown as a pseudogene. In DNA form, the CDR3 reads TGTGCCAGTAGGACCCTGGGGGACAGGCACCAAGAGACCCAGTACTTC. Amino acids: CASRTLGDRHQETQYF.